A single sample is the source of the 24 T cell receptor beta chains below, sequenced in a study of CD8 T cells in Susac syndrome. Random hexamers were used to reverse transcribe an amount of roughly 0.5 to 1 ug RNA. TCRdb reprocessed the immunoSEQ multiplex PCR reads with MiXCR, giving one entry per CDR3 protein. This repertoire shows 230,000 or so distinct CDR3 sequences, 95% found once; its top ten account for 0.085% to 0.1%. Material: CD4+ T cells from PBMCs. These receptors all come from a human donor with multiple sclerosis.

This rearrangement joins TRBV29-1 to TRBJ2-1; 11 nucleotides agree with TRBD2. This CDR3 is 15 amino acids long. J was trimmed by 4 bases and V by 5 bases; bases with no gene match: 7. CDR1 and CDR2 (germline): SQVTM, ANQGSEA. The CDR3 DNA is TGCAGCGTTCTCGGCACTAGCGGGAGTTACAATGAGCAGTTCTTC. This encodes CSVLGTSGSYNEQFF.

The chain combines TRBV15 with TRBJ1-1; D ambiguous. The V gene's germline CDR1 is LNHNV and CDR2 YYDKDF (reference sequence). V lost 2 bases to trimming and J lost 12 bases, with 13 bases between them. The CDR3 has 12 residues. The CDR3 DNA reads TGTGCCACCAGCAGAAGCAAGGCGAAGACTTTCTTT. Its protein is CATSRSKAKTFF. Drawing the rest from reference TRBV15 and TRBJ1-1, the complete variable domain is DAMVIQNPRYQVTQFGKPVTLSCSQTLNHNVMYWYQQKSSQAPKLLFHYYDKDFNNEADTPDNFQSRRPNTSFCFLDIRSPGLGDTAMYLCATSRSKAKTFFGQGTRLTVV.

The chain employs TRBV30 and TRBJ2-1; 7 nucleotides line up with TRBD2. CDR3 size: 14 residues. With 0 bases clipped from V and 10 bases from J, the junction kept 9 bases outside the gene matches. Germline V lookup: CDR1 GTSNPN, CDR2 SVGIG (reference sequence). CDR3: CAWSVTNPGLEQFF. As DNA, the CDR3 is TGTGCCTGGAGTGTAACCAATCCGGGACTAGAGCAGTTCTTC.

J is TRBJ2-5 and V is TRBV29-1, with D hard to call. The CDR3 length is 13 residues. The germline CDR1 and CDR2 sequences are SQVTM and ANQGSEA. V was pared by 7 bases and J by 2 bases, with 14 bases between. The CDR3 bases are TGCAGCGGCCGTGTCAGTTGGCAAGAGACCCAGTACTTC. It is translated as CSGRVSWQETQYF. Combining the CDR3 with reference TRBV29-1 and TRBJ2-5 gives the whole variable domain SAVISQKPSRDICQRGTSLTIQCQVDSQVTMMFWYRQQPGQSLTLIATANQGSEATYESGFVIDKFPISRPNLTFSTLTVSNMSPEDSSIYLCSGRVSWQETQYFGPGTRLLVL.

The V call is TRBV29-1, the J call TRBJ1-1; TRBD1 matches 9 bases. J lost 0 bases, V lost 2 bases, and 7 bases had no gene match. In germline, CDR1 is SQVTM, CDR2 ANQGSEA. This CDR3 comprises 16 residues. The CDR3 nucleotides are TGCAGCGTTGAATCGAACAGGGGGCCGATGAACACTGAAGCTTTCTTT. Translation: CSVESNRGPMNTEAFF. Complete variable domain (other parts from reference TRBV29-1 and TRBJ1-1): SAVISQKPSRDICQRGTSLTIQCQVDSQVTMMFWYRQQPGQSLTLIATANQGSEATYESGFVIDKFPISRPNLTFSTLTVSNMSPEDSSIYLCSVESNRGPMNTEAFFGQGTRLTVV.

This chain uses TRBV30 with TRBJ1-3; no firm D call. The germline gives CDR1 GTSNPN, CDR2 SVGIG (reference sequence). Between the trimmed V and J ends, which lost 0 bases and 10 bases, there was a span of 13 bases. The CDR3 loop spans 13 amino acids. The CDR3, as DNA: TGTGCCTGGAGTGTACTGCAGACGAAAACCATATATTTT. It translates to CAWSVLQTKTIYF.

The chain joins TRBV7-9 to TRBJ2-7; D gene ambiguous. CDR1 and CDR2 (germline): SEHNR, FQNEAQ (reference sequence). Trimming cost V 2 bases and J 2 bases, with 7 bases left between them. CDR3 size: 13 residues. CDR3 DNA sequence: TGTGCCAGCAGCTTAAGGAATCCCTACGAGCAGTACTTC. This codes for CASSLRNPYEQYF. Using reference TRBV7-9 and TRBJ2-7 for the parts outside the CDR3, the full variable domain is DTGVSQNPRHKITKRGQNVTFRCDPISEHNRLYWYRQTLGQGPEFLTYFQNEAQLEKSRLLSDRFSAERPKGSFSTLEIQRTEQGDSAMYLCASSLRNPYEQYFGPGTRLTVT.

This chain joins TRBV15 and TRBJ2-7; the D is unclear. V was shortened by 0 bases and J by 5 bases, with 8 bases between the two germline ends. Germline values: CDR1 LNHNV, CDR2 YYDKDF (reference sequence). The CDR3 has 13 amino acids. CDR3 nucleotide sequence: TGTGCCACCAGCAGAGATCAGGCAGACGAGCAGTACTTC. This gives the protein CATSRDQADEQYF.

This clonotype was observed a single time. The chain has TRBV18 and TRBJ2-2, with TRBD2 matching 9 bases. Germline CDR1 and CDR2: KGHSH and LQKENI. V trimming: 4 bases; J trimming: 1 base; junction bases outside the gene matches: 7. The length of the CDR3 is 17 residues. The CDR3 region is CASSRGLAGVNTGELFF. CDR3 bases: TGTGCCAGCTCACGTGGTTTAGCGGGAGTGAACACCGGGGAGCTGTTTTTT.

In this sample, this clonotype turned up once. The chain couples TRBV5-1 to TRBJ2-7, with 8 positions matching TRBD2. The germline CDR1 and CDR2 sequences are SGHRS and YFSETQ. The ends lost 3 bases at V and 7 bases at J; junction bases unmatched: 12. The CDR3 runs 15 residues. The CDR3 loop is CASSSERELYGEQYF. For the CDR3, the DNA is TGCGCCAGCAGCTCCGAGCGGGAGTTGTACGGTGAGCAGTACTTC.

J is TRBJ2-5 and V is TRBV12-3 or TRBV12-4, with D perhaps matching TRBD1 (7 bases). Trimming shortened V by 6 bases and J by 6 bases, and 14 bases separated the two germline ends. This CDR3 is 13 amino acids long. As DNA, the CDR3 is TGTGCCAGCAGCTCGACAGGGAGGCAGACCCAGTACTTC. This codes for CASSSTGRQTQYF.

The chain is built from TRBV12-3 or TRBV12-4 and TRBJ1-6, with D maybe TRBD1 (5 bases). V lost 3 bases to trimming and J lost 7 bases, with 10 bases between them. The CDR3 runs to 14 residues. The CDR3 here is CASSFTGGNSPLHF. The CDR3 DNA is TGTGCCAGCAGTTTCACAGGAGGCAATTCACCCCTCCACTTT.

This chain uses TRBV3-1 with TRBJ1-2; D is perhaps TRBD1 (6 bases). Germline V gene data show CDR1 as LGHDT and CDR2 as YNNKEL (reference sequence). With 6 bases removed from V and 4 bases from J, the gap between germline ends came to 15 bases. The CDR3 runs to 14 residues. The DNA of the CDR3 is TGTGCCAGCAGATCGACGGACAGCGCCTATGGCTACACCTTC. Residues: CASRSTDSAYGYTF.

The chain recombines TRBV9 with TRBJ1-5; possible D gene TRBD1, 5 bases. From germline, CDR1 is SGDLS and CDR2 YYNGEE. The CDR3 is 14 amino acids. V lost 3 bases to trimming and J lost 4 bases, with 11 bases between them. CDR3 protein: CASSANAGNQPQHF. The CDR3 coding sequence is TGTGCCAGCAGCGCCAATGCAGGGAATCAGCCCCAGCATTTT.

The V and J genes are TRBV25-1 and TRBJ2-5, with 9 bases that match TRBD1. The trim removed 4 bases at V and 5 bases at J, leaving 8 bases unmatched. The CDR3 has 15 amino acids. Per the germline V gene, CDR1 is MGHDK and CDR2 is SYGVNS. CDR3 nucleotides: TGTGCCAGCAGTGGGCCGGGACAGGGTTGGGAGACCCAGTACTTC. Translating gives CASSGPGQGWETQYF. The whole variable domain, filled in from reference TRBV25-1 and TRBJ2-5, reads EADIYQTPRYLVIGTGKKITLECSQTMGHDKMYWYQQDPGMELHLIHYSYGVNSTEKGDLSSESTVSRIRTEHFPLTLESARPSHTSQYLCASSGPGQGWETQYFGPGTRLLVL.

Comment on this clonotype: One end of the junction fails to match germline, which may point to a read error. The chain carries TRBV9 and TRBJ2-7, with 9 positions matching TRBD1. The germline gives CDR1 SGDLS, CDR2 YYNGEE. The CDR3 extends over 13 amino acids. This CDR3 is CASSARDRAERYF. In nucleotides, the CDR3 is TGTGCCAGCAGCGCCCGGGACAGGGCCGAGCGGTACTTC.

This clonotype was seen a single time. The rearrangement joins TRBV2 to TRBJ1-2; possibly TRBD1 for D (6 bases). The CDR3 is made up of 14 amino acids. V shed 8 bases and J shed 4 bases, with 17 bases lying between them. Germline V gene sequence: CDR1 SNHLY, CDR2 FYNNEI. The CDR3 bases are TGTGCCAGCCAACGGGGGGGGCAGGTCTATGGCTACACCTTC. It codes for CASQRGGQVYGYTF.

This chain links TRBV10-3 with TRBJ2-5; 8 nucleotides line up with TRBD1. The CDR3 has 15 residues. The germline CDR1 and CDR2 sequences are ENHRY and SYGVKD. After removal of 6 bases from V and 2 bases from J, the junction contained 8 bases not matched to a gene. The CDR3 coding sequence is TGTGCCATCAGGGCTCACCGGGACAGGCAAGAGACCCAGTACTTC. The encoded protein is CAIRAHRDRQETQYF.

CDR3 nucleotides: TGCAGCGTTGAAGATCAGGACAGGGGGCATACGCAGTATTTT. Its protein is CSVEDQDRGHTQYF. The chain uses TRBV29-1 and TRBJ2-3; 11 bases line up with TRBD1. The CDR3 contains 14 residues. V lost 0 bases to trimming and J lost 7 bases; unmatched junction nucleotides: 3. Germline V CDR1 and CDR2: SQVTM, ANQGSEA.

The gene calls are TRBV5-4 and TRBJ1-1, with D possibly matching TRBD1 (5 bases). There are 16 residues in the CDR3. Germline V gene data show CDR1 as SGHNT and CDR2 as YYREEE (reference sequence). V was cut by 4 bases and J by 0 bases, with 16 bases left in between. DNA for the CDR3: TGTGCCAGCAGCGGTATCAGGACAACCATGAACACTGAAGCTTTCTTT. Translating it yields CASSGIRTTMNTEAFF.

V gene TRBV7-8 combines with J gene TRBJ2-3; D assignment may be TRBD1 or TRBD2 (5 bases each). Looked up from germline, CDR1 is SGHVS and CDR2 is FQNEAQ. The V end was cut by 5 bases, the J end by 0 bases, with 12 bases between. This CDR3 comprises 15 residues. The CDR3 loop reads CASSRGTTSTDTQYF. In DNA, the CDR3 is TGTGCCAGCAGCCGAGGGACGACTAGCACAGATACGCAGTATTTT.

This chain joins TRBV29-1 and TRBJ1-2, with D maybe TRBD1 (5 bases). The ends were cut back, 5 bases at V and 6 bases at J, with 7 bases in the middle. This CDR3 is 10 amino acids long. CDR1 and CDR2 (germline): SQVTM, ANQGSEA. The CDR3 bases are TGCAGCGTTCTAGGGGATGGCTACACCTTC. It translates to CSVLGDGYTF.

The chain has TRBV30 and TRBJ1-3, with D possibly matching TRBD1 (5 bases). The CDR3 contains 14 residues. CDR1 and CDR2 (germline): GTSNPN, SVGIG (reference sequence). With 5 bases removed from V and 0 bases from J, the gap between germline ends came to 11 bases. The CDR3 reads CAWARGISGNTIYF. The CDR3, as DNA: TGTGCCTGGGCAAGGGGAATCTCTGGAAACACCATATATTTT.

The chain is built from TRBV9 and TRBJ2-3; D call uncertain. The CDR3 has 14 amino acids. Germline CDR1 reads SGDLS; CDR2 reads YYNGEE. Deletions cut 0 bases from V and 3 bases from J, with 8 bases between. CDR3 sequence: CASSVVPRTDTQYF. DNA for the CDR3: TGTGCCAGCAGCGTAGTCCCGCGGACAGATACGCAGTATTTT. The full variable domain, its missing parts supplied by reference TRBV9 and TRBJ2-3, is DSGVTQTPKHLITATGQRVTLRCSPRSGDLSVYWYQQSLDQGLQFLIQYYNGEERAKGNILERFSAQQFPDLHSELNLSSLELGDSALYFCASSVVPRTDTQYFGPGTRLTVL.